The 13 T cell receptor beta chains given below trace back to one sample, sequenced in a study of identical twins. TCRdb re-called the 5' RACE reads with MiXCR, one entry per CDR3 protein. The table shows roughly 710,000 distinct CDR3 sequences, with roughly 6.2% occurring only once. Sequencing was done on a sample of naive T cells sorted from blood. Receptors were obtained from a man younger than 30 in good health.

This clonotype has more than one count but fewer than ten. The genes are TRBV4-2 and TRBJ2-7; TRBD1 matches at 9 bases. Germline V gene data show CDR1 as LGHNA and CDR2 as YNFKEQ. After removal of 0 bases from V and 4 bases from J, the junction contained 10 bases not matched to a gene. This CDR3 has 17 residues. Written as DNA, the CDR3 is TGTGCCAGCAGCCAAGATGGGGTACAGGGGGCGTTTTACGAGCAGTACTTC. It is translated as CASSQDGVQGAFYEQYF.

This clonotype was recorded at least ten times. The gene calls are TRBV29-1 and TRBJ2-7; 9 bases fit TRBD1. Per the germline V gene, CDR1 is SQVTM and CDR2 is ANQGSEA. This CDR3 comprises 14 residues. J lost 3 bases, V lost 0 bases, and 3 bases had no gene match. The CDR3: CSVEEVGQGYEQYF. The CDR3 DNA sequence: TGCAGCGTTGAAGAAGTGGGACAGGGCTACGAGCAGTACTTC.

This chain uses TRBV6-5 with TRBJ1-2, with D hard to call. The CDR3 runs to 12 residues. Trimming removed 8 bases from V and 4 bases from J, with 11 bases in between. The germline V gene has CDR1 MNHEY and CDR2 SVGAGI. The CDR3 coding sequence is TGTGCCAGCTCGGAGTTGCCCTATGGCTACACCTTC. It codes for CASSELPYGYTF.

This clonotype was recorded many times. This chain joins TRBV20-1 and TRBJ2-1; 13 nucleotides match TRBD2. Trimming took 3 bases from V and 5 from J; bases not matched to a gene: 7. Germline CDR1 is DFQATT and CDR2 is SNEGSKA (reference sequence). The CDR3 is 16 residues long. CDR3 nucleotides: TGCAGTGCTAGTGTGGGACTAGCGGGAATAAACAATGAGCAGTTCTTC. The encoded protein is CSASVGLAGINNEQFF.

This clonotype was recorded at least ten times. This sequence joins TRBV6-6 and TRBJ1-6; D is ambiguous. The CDR3 has 12 residues. The germline CDR1 and CDR2 sequences are MNHNY and SVGAGI (reference sequence). The V and J ends lost 6 bases and 14 bases respectively, with 14 bases between them. DNA for the CDR3: TGTGCCAGCAGCCCGGTGGAGGGAACCCTCCACTTT. Residues: CASSPVEGTLHF.

Many counts were recorded for this clonotype. The chain carries TRBV5-1 and TRBJ2-3; D gene unclear. The CDR3 consists of 14 residues. The germline V gene has CDR1 SGHRS and CDR2 YFSETQ. V lost 0 bases to trimming and J lost 6 bases, with 11 bases between them. CDR3 DNA sequence: TGCGCCAGCAGCTTGGCCTCGGGTGTGGATACGCAGTATTTT. Its protein product is CASSLASGVDTQYF.

This clonotype has a count of ten or more. This chain uses TRBV28 with TRBJ2-2, with D unclear. This CDR3 has 16 residues. Germline loops: CDR1 MDHEN, CDR2 SYDVKM. Trimming stripped 3 bases from V and 0 bases from J, with 11 bases between. CDR3 nucleotides: TGTGCCAGCAGTTTTAATGGCATCTCGAACACCGGGGAGCTGTTTTTT. Its protein product is CASSFNGISNTGELFF.

This rearrangement joins TRBV7-8 to TRBJ2-7; perhaps D is TRBD1 or TRBD2 (6 bases each). Germline CDR1 is SGHVS and CDR2 is FQNEAQ. The CDR3 loop spans 14 amino acids. The ends were cut back, 3 bases at V and 4 bases at J, with 13 bases in the middle. The CDR3 here is CASSFMGGTYEQYV. The CDR3 coding sequence is TGTGCCAGCAGCTTTATGGGGGGCACATACGAGCAGTACGTC.

This clonotype was found many times. The gene calls are TRBV12-3 or TRBV12-4 and TRBJ1-5; TRBD1 matches 8 bases. There are 15 residues in the CDR3. V trimming: 5 bases; J trimming: 3 bases; junction bases outside the gene matches: 6. The CDR3 region is CASSTRTGFNQPQHF. CDR3 coding DNA: TGTGCCAGCAGTACCCGGACAGGGTTCAATCAGCCCCAGCATTTT.

This clonotype was observed at least ten times. At one of its ends the junction is not consistent with the germline gene, which may arise from a read error. The chain employs TRBV20-1 and TRBJ2-5; 9 nucleotides line up with TRBD1. CDR1 DFQATT and CDR2 SNEGSKA come from the germline V gene (reference sequence). The CDR3 extends over 10 amino acids. This chain's CDR3 is CSARMGQGHF. The CDR3 region has the DNA TGCAGTGCTAGGATGGGACAGGGTCACTTC.

This clonotype was observed a few times. The V gene is TRBV7-9, the J gene TRBJ2-2; D gene uncertain. This CDR3 region has 15 residues. Trimming took 1 base from V and 7 from J, leaving 13 bases between them. The germline gives CDR1 SEHNR, CDR2 FQNEAQ (reference sequence). CDR3 bases: TGTGCCAGCAGCTTAGGTTCTCCCTACGGCGGGGAGCTGTTTTTT. The encoded protein is CASSLGSPYGGELFF.

This clonotype was seen many times. This rearrangement joins TRBV12-3 or TRBV12-4 to TRBJ2-4, with unresolved D. The CDR3 length is 12 residues. The V and J ends lost 8 bases and 5 bases respectively, with 10 bases between them. Here the CDR3 reads CASAIFQNIQYF. The DNA of the CDR3 is TGTGCCAGCGCTATCTTCCAAAACATTCAGTACTTC.

This sequence joins TRBV5-1 and TRBJ2-5; D may correspond to TRBD1 or TRBD2 (6 bases each). Germline V gene data show CDR1 as SGHRS and CDR2 as YFSETQ. Deletions cut 0 bases from V and 1 base from J, with 10 bases between. The CDR3 is made up of 15 amino acids. DNA of the CDR3: TGCGCCAGCAGCTTGGCCCCGGGGGCCCAAGAGACCCAGTACTTC. It specifies CASSLAPGAQETQYF.